Following are 8 T cell receptor beta chains from one sample sequenced in a study of blood T cell repertoires in COVID-19. Some clones are missing from TCRdb's copy, which holds only in-frame ones; the method was immunoSEQ multiplex PCR. This table holds hundreds of thousands of clones, more than 70% found once. Sequenced material: peripheral blood. These receptors were taken from a woman between 45 and 60 years old with acute or convalescent COVID-19.

The genes are TRBV18 and TRBJ2-1; 9 nucleotides agree with TRBD2. Germline V CDR1 and CDR2: KGHSH, LQKENI. CDR3 length: 13 amino acids. V shed 6 bases and J 6 bases; nucleotides not matched to a gene: 3. The CDR3 nucleotides read TGTGCCAGCTCCGGGACTAGCTCCAATGAGCAGTTCTTC. Translation gives CASSGTSSNEQFF.

The V gene is TRBV5-6, the J gene TRBJ2-7; D not certain. The CDR3 length is 14 residues. Trimming removed 1 base at V and 7 bases at J, with 15 bases between. Germline CDR1 SGHDT, CDR2 YYEEEE. CDR3: CASSLPAGFGEQYF. DNA of the CDR3: TGTGCCAGCAGCTTGCCGGCTGGATTCGGGGAGCAGTACTTC.

The chain couples TRBV28 to TRBJ1-5, with a possible D match to TRBD1 (6 bases). The CDR3 is made up of 15 amino acids. The germline V and J ends were trimmed by 7 bases and 2 bases, with 15 bases remaining between them. Per germline, CDR1 MDHEN and CDR2 SYDVKM. DNA for the CDR3: TGTGCCAGCAAATACAGGGACCGGGGCAATCAGCCCCAGCATTTT. This translates into CASKYRDRGNQPQHF.

V and J are TRBV7-9 and TRBJ1-6; 10 nucleotides match TRBD1. The CDR3 is 14 amino acids. Trimming took 4 bases from V and 10 from J; bases not matched to a gene: 4. Germline lookup yields CDR1 SEHNR and CDR2 FQNEAQ (reference sequence). CDR3 sequence reads: CASSSGQGKSPLHF. Here the CDR3 DNA reads TGTGCCAGCAGCTCGGGACAGGGGAAATCACCCCTCCACTTT.

CDR3 loop: CASSSQGKEQYF. Here the CDR3 DNA reads TGTGCCAGCAGTTCACAGGGGAAGGAGCAGTACTTC. The chain carries TRBV6-6 and TRBJ2-7, with 7 bases aligning to TRBD1. The CDR3 is 12 amino acids. J gave up 7 bases and V 4 bases, and 4 bases lay outside the gene matches. The V gene's germline CDR1 is MNHNY and CDR2 SVGAGI (reference sequence).

The chain has TRBV27 and TRBJ1-1; 7 nucleotides agree with TRBD1. Germline loops: CDR1 MNHEY, CDR2 SMNVEV (reference sequence). The junction had 4 bases not matched to a gene; V was cut back by 2 bases and J by 1 base. The CDR3 has 15 residues. CDR3 region: CASSLKGQANTEAFF. CDR3 sequence (DNA): TGTGCCAGCAGTTTAAAAGGACAGGCGAACACTGAAGCTTTCTTT.

V usage is TRBV5-6 and J usage is TRBJ2-6, with D possibly TRBD1 on 5 matching bases. The V and J ends lost 2 bases and 0 bases respectively, with 6 bases between them. Per the germline V gene, CDR1 is SGHDT and CDR2 is YYEEEE. The CDR3 has 15 residues. The CDR3 is CASSFRDSGANVLTF. The CDR3 region has the DNA TGTGCCAGCAGCTTCAGGGACTCTGGGGCCAACGTCCTGACTTTC.

V usage is TRBV7-9 and J usage is TRBJ2-1; maybe TRBD1 (6 bases). V was trimmed by 5 bases and J by 2 bases, leaving 13 bases between them. The CDR3 is made up of 15 amino acids. Germline CDR1 SEHNR, CDR2 FQNEAQ (reference sequence). In nucleotides, the CDR3 is TGTGCCAGCAGCCGACCGGGACACGCCTACAATGAGCAGTTCTTC. Amino acids: CASSRPGHAYNEQFF.